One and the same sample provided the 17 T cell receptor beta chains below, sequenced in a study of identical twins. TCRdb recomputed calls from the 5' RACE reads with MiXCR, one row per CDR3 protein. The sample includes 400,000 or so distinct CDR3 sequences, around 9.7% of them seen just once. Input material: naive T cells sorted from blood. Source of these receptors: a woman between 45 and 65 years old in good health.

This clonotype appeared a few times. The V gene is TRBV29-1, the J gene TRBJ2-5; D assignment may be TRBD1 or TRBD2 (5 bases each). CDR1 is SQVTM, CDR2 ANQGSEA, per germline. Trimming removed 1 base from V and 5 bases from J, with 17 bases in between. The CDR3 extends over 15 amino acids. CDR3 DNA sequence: TGCAGCGTTGAAGCCAGGGTGGGACCGGGGGAGACCCAGTACTTC. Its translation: CSVEARVGPGETQYF.

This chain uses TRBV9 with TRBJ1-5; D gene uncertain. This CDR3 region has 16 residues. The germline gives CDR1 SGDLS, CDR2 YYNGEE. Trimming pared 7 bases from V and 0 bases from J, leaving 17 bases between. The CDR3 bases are TGTGCCAGCGGTGTAGCAGATGGGTATAGCAATCAGCCCCAGCATTTT. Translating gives CASGVADGYSNQPQHF.

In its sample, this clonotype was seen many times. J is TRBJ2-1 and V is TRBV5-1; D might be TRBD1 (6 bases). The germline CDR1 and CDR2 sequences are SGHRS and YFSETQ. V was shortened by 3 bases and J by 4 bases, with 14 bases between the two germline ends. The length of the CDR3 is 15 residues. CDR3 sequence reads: CASSWTGTNYNEQFF. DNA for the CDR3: TGCGCCAGCAGCTGGACCGGGACAAATTACAATGAGCAGTTCTTC.

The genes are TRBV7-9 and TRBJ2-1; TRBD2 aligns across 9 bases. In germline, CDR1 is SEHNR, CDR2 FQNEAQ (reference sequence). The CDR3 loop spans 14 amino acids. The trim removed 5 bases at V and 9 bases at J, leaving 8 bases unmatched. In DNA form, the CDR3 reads TGTGCCAGCAGCCAATTAGCGGGAGTAGGTGAGCAGTTCTTC. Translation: CASSQLAGVGEQFF.

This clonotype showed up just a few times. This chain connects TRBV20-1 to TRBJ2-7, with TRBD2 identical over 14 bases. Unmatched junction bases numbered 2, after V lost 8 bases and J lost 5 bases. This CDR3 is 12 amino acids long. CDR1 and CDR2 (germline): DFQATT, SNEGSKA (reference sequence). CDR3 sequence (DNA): TGCAGTTGGGGACTAGCGGGAGACGAGCAGTACTTC. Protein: CSWGLAGDEQYF.

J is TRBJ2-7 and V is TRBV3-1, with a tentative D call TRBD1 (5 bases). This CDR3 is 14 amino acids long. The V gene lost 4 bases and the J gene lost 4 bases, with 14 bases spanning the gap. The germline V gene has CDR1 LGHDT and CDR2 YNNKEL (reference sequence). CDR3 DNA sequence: TGTGCCAGCAGCCTCTCGCAGGGTTTTTACGAGCAGTACTTC. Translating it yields CASSLSQGFYEQYF.

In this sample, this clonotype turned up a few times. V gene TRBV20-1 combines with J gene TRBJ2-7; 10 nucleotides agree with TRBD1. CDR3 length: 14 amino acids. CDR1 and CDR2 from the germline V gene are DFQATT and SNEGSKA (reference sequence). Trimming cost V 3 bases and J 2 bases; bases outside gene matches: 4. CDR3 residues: CSARDRGGTYEQYF. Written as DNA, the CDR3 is TGCAGTGCTAGGGACAGGGGGGGAACCTACGAGCAGTACTTC.

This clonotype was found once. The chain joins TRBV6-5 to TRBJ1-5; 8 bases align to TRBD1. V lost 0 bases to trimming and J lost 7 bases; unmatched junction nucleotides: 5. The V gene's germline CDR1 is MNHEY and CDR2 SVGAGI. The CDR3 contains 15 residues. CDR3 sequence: CASSYSRGQGQPQHF. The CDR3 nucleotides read TGTGCCAGCAGTTACTCCAGGGGGCAGGGGCAGCCCCAGCATTTT.

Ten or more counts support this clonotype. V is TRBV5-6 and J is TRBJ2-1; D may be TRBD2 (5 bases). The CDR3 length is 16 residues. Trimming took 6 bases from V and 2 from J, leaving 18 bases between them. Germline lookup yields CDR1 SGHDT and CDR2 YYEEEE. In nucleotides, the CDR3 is TGTGCCAGCAACGAGGGATGGGAGTCTCCCTACAATGAGCAGTTCTTC. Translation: CASNEGWESPYNEQFF.

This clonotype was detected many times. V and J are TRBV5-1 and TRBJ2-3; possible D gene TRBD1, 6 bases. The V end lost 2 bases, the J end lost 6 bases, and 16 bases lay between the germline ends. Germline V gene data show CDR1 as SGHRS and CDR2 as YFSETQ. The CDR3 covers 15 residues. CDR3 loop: CASSFLTGLADTQYF. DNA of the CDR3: TGCGCCAGCAGCTTTCTAACAGGGTTAGCGGATACGCAGTATTTT.

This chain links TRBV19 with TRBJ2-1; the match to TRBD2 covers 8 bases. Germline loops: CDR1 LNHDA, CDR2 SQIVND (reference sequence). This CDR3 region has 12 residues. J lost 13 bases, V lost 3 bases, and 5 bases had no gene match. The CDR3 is CASSITSGNQFF. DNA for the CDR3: TGTGCCAGTAGTATCACTAGCGGAAACCAGTTCTTC.

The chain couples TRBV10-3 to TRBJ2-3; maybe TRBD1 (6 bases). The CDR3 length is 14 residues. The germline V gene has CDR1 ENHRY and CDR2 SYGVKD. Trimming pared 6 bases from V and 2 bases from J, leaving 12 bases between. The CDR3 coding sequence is TGTGCCATCAGCTCCGACAGGTCCACAGATACGCAGTATTTT. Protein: CAISSDRSTDTQYF.

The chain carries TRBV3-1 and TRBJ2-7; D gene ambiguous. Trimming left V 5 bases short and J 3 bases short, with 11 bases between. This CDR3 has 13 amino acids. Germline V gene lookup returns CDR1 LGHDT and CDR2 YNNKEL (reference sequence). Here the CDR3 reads CASSDVLNYEQYF. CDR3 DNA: TGTGCCAGCAGCGACGTACTCAACTACGAGCAGTACTTC.

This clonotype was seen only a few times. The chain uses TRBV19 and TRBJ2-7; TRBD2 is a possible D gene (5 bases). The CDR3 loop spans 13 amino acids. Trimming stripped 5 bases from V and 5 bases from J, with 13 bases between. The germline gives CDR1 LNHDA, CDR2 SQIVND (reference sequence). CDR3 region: CASSVGLANEQYV. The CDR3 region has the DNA TGTGCCAGTAGTGTCGGACTCGCTAACGAGCAGTACGTC.

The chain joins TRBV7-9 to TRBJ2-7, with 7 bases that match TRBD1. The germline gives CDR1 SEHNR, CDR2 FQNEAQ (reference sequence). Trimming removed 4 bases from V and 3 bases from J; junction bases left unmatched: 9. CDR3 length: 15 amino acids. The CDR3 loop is CASSSPRDRDYEQYF. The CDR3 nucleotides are TGTGCCAGCAGCTCCCCCCGGGACAGAGACTACGAGCAGTACTTC.

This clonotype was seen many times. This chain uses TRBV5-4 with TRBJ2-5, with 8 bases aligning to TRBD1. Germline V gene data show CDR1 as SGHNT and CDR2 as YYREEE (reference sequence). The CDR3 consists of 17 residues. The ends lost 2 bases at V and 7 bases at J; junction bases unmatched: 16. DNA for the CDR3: TGTGCCAGCAGCTTTGACAGGGGCCTCAACCCGCGCGGGACCCAGTACTTC. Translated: CASSFDRGLNPRGTQYF. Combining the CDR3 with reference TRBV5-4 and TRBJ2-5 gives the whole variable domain ETGVTQSPTHLIKTRGQQVTLRCSSQSGHNTVSWYQQALGQGPQFIFQYYREEENGRGNFPPRFSGLQFPNYSSELNVNALELDDSALYLCASSFDRGLNPRGTQYFGPGTRLLVL.

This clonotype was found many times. In nucleotides, the CDR3 is TGTGCCAGCAGCCGATCTCCCGGGAATGAGCAGTTCTTC. Its protein product is CASSRSPGNEQFF. The genes are TRBV7-9 and TRBJ2-1, with unresolved D. V lost 5 bases and J 7 bases, leaving 12 bases between the germline ends. Germline V gene sequence: CDR1 SEHNR, CDR2 FQNEAQ (reference sequence). The CDR3 runs 13 residues.